This T cell receptor beta chain was captured in a study of CD8 T cells in Susac syndrome. Background on the study: Patients with Susac syndrome were therapy-naive, on corticosteroids, or on intravenous immunoglobulin alone at the time that blood was drawn.

Random-hexamer reverse transcription was applied to roughly 0.5 to 1 ug RNA. Amplification of TCR beta CDR3 was carried out by immunoSEQ multiplex PCR, which covered 54 Vbeta and 13 Jbeta segments. One entry per CDR3 protein results from TCRdb running MiXCR on the immunoSEQ multiplex PCR reads. Of under 250,000 distinct CDR3 sequences in the sample, about 94% are singletons; the top ten hold around 0.15%. The CDR3 is made up of 16 amino acids. V was cut by 5 bases and J by 8 bases, with 21 bases left in between. The germline V gene encodes CDR1 SNHLY and CDR2 FYNNEI. Bulk CD8+ and CD4+ cells came from magnetic negative isolation; CD8+ TEMRA by FACS.

What was sequenced was CD4+ T cells from PBMCs. This rearrangement joins TRBV2 to TRBJ2-2; D is possibly TRBD2 (5 bases). This TCR was sampled from a human donor with Susac syndrome. Here the CDR3 DNA reads TGTGCCAGCAGTAGCAGTCGGACTGTAAGGCTGGGGGAGCTGTTTTTT. Protein sequence: CASSSSRTVRLGELFF.